This T cell receptor (beta chain) was captured in a study of shared T cell receptors in the human thymus. Germline V gene lookup returns CDR1 MDHEN and CDR2 SYDVKM. The CDR3 is made up of 14 amino acids. The V and J ends lost 6 bases and 5 bases respectively, with 13 bases between them. TCRdb's copy holds only in-frame clones and misses some; the assay was immunoSEQ multiplex PCR. This table has about 380,000 clones, roughly 94% appearing once. Sequenced material: thymocytes. The chain uses TRBV28 and TRBJ2-2; D is perhaps TRBD1 (6 bases). This sequence originates from a human donor. Here the CDR3 reads CASSLRQDTGELFF. The DNA of the CDR3 is TGTGCCAGCAGCTTAAGACAGGATACCGGGGAGCTGTTTTTT. Using reference TRBV28 and TRBJ2-2 for the parts outside the CDR3, the full variable domain is DVKVTQSSRYLVKRTGEKVFLECVQDMDHENMFWYRQDPGLGLRLIYFSYDVKMKEKGDIPEGYSVSREKKERFSLILESASTNQTSMYLCASSLRQDTGELFFGEGSRLTVL.